Each of the 5 T cell receptor beta chains below was sequenced from the same sample in a study of T-cell reconstitution after alpha-beta-depleted transplantation in children. The TCRbeta library incorporated unique molecular identifiers. TCRdb reprocessed the PCR reads with MiXCR, giving one entry per CDR3 protein. The table shows more than 550,000 distinct CDR3 sequences, with about 11% occurring only once. This sample comprised PBMCs from the stem cell graft donor, obtained from the stem cell graft. These receptors were taken from a human donor who donated a stem cell graft to a child with acute myeloid leukemia.

This clonotype was counted a few times. The V and J genes are TRBV4-2 and TRBJ1-3; D is uncertain. Germline V gene data show CDR1 as LGHNA and CDR2 as YNFKEQ. Trimming took off 0 bases at V and 0 bases at J, with 12 bases between the two ends. The CDR3 has 17 residues. For the CDR3, the DNA is TGTGCCAGCAGCCAAGATCTGGCAGGTTTCTCTGGAAACACCATATATTTT. It translates to CASSQDLAGFSGNTIYF.

This clonotype has at least ten counts. The gene calls are TRBV28 and TRBJ2-7; 11 positions match TRBD2. The CDR3 runs 17 residues. Germline CDR1 MDHEN, CDR2 SYDVKM. V lost 4 bases to trimming and J lost 0 bases; unmatched junction nucleotides: 8. CDR3 loop: CASSSLQTSGTSYEQYF. Here the CDR3 DNA reads TGTGCCAGCAGTTCCCTGCAGACTAGCGGGACCTCCTACGAGCAGTACTTC.

The rearrangement links TRBV6-2 or TRBV6-3 to TRBJ2-6; D is unresolved. V was shortened by 0 bases and J by 0 bases, with 18 bases between the two germline ends. The germline V gene has CDR1 MNHEY and CDR2 SVGEGT. The length of the CDR3 is 20 residues. CDR3 protein: CASSYSKDRRQFSGANVLTF. The CDR3 nucleotides read TGTGCCAGCAGTTACTCGAAAGATCGTCGGCAGTTCTCTGGGGCCAACGTCCTGACTTTC.

J is TRBJ2-7 and V is TRBV11-2, with D perhaps matching TRBD1 (6 bases). Deletions cut 5 bases from V and 6 bases from J, with 14 bases between. This CDR3 region has 13 residues. Germline V gene sequence: CDR1 SGHAT, CDR2 FQNNGV. The CDR3 nucleotides read TGTGCCAGCAGCGTTATCAGGGGCGGCGAGCAGTACTTC. It translates to CASSVIRGGEQYF.

This clonotype was recorded at least ten times. This chain links TRBV28 with TRBJ1-5; D may be TRBD1 (6 bases). This CDR3 is 15 amino acids long. Trimming left V 4 bases short and J 3 bases short, with 13 bases between. CDR1 and CDR2 (germline): MDHEN, SYDVKM. The CDR3 protein is CASSSETGNNQPQHF. Here the CDR3 DNA reads TGTGCCAGCAGTTCGGAGACAGGCAACAATCAGCCCCAGCATTTT.